These 27 T cell receptor beta chains share one sample of origin, sequenced in a study of blood T cell repertoires in COVID-19. Repertoires were generated with immunoSEQ multiplex PCR, while TCRdb's copy carries only in-frame clones and drops some. In the table there are a few hundred thousand clones, about 87% of which are singletons. The sequenced material came from PBMCs or T cells enriched from blood (not recorded which). The receptors originated from a woman aged 40-49 years with acute COVID-19.

The rearrangement links TRBV15 to TRBJ1-5; D is possibly TRBD1 (5 bases). Between the trimmed V and J ends, which lost 1 base and 7 bases, there was a span of 11 bases. The germline gives CDR1 LNHNV, CDR2 YYDKDF (reference sequence). This CDR3 has 14 residues. CDR3 DNA: TGTGCCACCAGCAGAGGGGGAGGGGACCAGCCCCAGCATTTT. This sequence encodes CATSRGGGDQPQHF.

The gene calls are TRBV28 and TRBJ1-1; D not certain. Germline CDR1 is MDHEN and CDR2 is SYDVKM. This CDR3 has 16 amino acids. The V and J ends lost 3 bases and 10 bases respectively, with 24 bases between them. The CDR3 DNA reads as TGTGCCAGCAGTTTTATCAGTATGGACGGAGGACGGGGAGCTTTCTTT. This gives the protein CASSFISMDGGRGAFF. Filled out from reference TRBV28 and TRBJ1-1, the complete variable domain reads DVKVTQSSRYLVKRTGEKVFLECVQDMDHENMFWYRQDPGLGLRLIYFSYDVKMKEKGDIPEGYSVSREKKERFSLILESASTNQTSMYLCASSFISMDGGRGAFFGQGTRLTVV.

The J gene is TRBJ1-5, the V gene TRBV7-9; 7 bases align to TRBD1. The CDR3 is made up of 17 amino acids. Germline CDR1 and CDR2: SEHNR and FQNEAQ (reference sequence). The ends lost 1 base at V and 5 bases at J; junction bases unmatched: 11. The CDR3 nucleotides read TGTGCCAGCAGCTTAGGGCCCGACAGGGAAGGTGATCAGCCCCAGCATTTT. Translated, it gives CASSLGPDREGDQPQHF.

The genes are TRBV12-3 or TRBV12-4 and TRBJ1-1; D call uncertain. The length of the CDR3 is 11 residues. The V end lost 5 bases, the J end lost 4 bases, and 5 bases lay between the germline ends. The CDR3 is CASSRGTEAFF. Written as DNA, the CDR3 is TGTGCCAGCAGTCGGGGCACTGAAGCTTTCTTT.

This clone occurred once. The gene calls are TRBV6-5 and TRBJ2-7, with TRBD2 matching 8 bases. Germline trimming cut 0 bases from V and 2 bases from J; bases unmatched to any gene: 3. This CDR3 has 15 residues. Germline CDR1 is MNHEY and CDR2 is SVGAGI. CDR3 sequence (DNA): TGTGCCAGCAGTTACTCGTACGGGAGGGCCTACGAGCAGTACGTC. This codes for CASSYSYGRAYEQYV.

This clone was seen more than once but under ten times. This chain links TRBV2 with TRBJ1-5; 12 nucleotides line up with TRBD1. J lost 5 bases, V lost 6 bases, and 5 bases had no gene match. The CDR3 is made up of 15 amino acids. Germline CDR1 and CDR2: SNHLY and FYNNEI. CDR3 region: CASSAGTGGYQPQHF. DNA of the CDR3: TGTGCCAGCAGCGCCGGGACAGGGGGCTATCAGCCCCAGCATTTT.

The table lists this clone with a few counts. The chain uses TRBV29-1 and TRBJ1-2; 9 bases line up with TRBD1. There are 13 residues in the CDR3. The germline gives CDR1 SQVTM, CDR2 ANQGSEA. V trimming: 5 bases; J trimming: 5 bases; junction bases outside the gene matches: 6. CDR3 protein: CSVWGQGWYGYTF. CDR3 DNA: TGCAGCGTTTGGGGACAGGGTTGGTATGGCTACACCTTC. The entire variable domain, with the rest obtained from reference TRBV29-1 and TRBJ1-2, is as follows: SAVISQKPSRDICQRGTSLTIQCQVDSQVTMMFWYRQQPGQSLTLIATANQGSEATYESGFVIDKFPISRPNLTFSTLTVSNMSPEDSSIYLCSVWGQGWYGYTFGSGTRLTVV.

The V and J genes are TRBV3-1 (or the pseudogene TRBV3-2) and TRBJ2-7; the match to TRBD2 covers 7 bases. V trimming: 3 bases; J trimming: 5 bases; junction bases outside the gene matches: 10. The CDR3 runs to 15 residues. Germline CDR1 LGHDT, CDR2 YNNKEL (reference sequence). CDR3 nucleotide sequence: TGTGCCAGCAGCCACTCTAGCGGACCGGGGGACGAGCAGTACTTC. Encoded protein: CASSHSSGPGDEQYF.

The V call is TRBV19, the J call TRBJ1-2, with a tentative D call TRBD1 (5 bases). Between the trimmed V and J ends, which lost 3 bases and 10 bases, there was a span of 24 bases. The germline V gene encodes CDR1 LNHDA and CDR2 SQIVND (reference sequence). CDR3 length equals 16 residues. The CDR3 region is CASSISTLPQGTAYTF. The CDR3 DNA reads TGTGCCAGTAGTATTAGTACCCTTCCTCAGGGCACCGCCTACACCTTC.

J is TRBJ2-2 and V is TRBV7-9; D might be TRBD2 (6 bases). Germline loops: CDR1 SEHNR, CDR2 FQNEAQ (reference sequence). This CDR3 is 15 amino acids long. V lost 1 base, J lost 6 bases, and 12 bases lay in between. CDR3 residues: CASSLGGVGPGELFF. The CDR3 DNA sequence: TGTGCCAGCAGCTTAGGCGGGGTCGGCCCCGGGGAGCTGTTTTTT.

The CDR3 DNA sequence: TGCGCCAGCAGCTGGACAGGGGGCGACGAGCAGTACTTC. Its translation is CASSWTGGDEQYF. The chain combines TRBV5-1 with TRBJ2-7; 11 bases align to TRBD1. The V gene end was trimmed by 3 bases and the J gene end by 5 bases; junction bases not matched to a gene: 1. The CDR3 has 13 amino acids. Looked up from germline, CDR1 is SGHRS and CDR2 is YFSETQ. Full variable domain (missing parts from reference TRBV5-1 and TRBJ2-7): KAGVTQTPRYLIKTRGQQVTLSCSPISGHRSVSWYQQTPGQGLQFLFEYFSETQRNKGNFPGRFSGRQFSNSRSEMNVSTLELGDSALYLCASSWTGGDEQYFGPGTRLTVT.

The chain joins TRBV5-1 to TRBJ2-5; 9 bases line up with TRBD1. The V and J ends lost 2 bases and 5 bases, in that order; junction bases with no gene match: 4. CDR1 and CDR2 from the germline V gene are SGHRS and YFSETQ. The CDR3 length is 14 residues. The CDR3 reads CASSFTGGRETQYF. CDR3 in DNA: TGCGCCAGCAGCTTTACAGGGGGCAGGGAGACCCAGTACTTC.

This sequence joins TRBV28 and TRBJ2-7; 12 nucleotides agree with TRBD1. The CDR3 covers 14 residues. The J segment lost 5 bases and the V segment lost 6 bases, leaving 5 bases of the junction unmatched. Germline values: CDR1 MDHEN, CDR2 SYDVKM. The CDR3 DNA sequence: TGTGCCAGCAGGACGGGACAGGGGGCCCACGAGCAGTACTTC. This encodes CASRTGQGAHEQYF.

The chain couples TRBV6-5 to TRBJ2-3, with D perhaps TRBD1 (6 bases). Trimming took off 4 bases at V and 4 bases at J, with 9 bases between the two ends. The length of the CDR3 is 13 residues. CDR1 MNHEY and CDR2 SVGAGI come from the germline V gene. CDR3 bases: TGTGCCAGCAGTTTTACAGGGCCAGATACGCAGTATTTT. This gives the protein CASSFTGPDTQYF.

The chain has TRBV23-1 and TRBJ1-5, with 7 nucleotides matching TRBD1. TRBV23-1 is an ORF; its function is uncertain. The CDR3 spans 18 residues. Losses at the gene ends were 0 bases for V and 0 bases for J; bases not matched to a gene: 8. Here the CDR3 reads CASSQSGQGGDSNQPQHF. In nucleotides, the CDR3 is TGCGCCAGCAGTCAATCAGGGCAGGGGGGTGATAGCAATCAGCCCCAGCATTTT.

The chain is built from TRBV28 and TRBJ1-1, with 12 bases matching TRBD1. Looked up from germline, CDR1 is MDHEN and CDR2 is SYDVKM. Trimming removed 7 bases from V and 6 bases from J; junction bases left unmatched: 9. The CDR3 totals 15 residues. CDR3 sequence: CASTGQGALIAEAFF. Here the CDR3 DNA reads TGTGCCAGCACGGGACAGGGGGCACTTATTGCTGAAGCTTTCTTT.

V is TRBV27 and J is TRBJ2-7; 7 nucleotides line up with TRBD1. This CDR3 comprises 14 residues. Unmatched junction bases numbered 10, after V lost 5 bases and J lost 6 bases. Germline CDR1 is MNHEY and CDR2 is SMNVEV (reference sequence). The CDR3 nucleotides are TGTGCCAGCAGTCCTATCCGACAGGGTGCCGAGCAGTACTTC. Protein: CASSPIRQGAEQYF.

The V call is TRBV27, the J call TRBJ1-4; 9 bases agree with TRBD1. Per the germline V gene, CDR1 is MNHEY and CDR2 is SMNVEV (reference sequence). Germline trimming cut 5 bases from V and 6 bases from J; bases unmatched to any gene: 4. This CDR3 region has 14 residues. CDR3 bases: TGTGCCAGCAGTCGACAGGGGGTAGATGAAAAACTGTTTTTT. It codes for CASSRQGVDEKLFF.

The chain is built from TRBV5-6 and TRBJ2-1; D remains unclear. V was trimmed by 1 base and J by 7 bases, leaving 6 bases between them. Looked up from germline, CDR1 is SGHDT and CDR2 is YYEEEE. This CDR3 comprises 12 residues. CDR3 region: CASSLQDNEQFF. The CDR3 DNA is TGTGCCAGCAGCTTGCAGGATAATGAGCAGTTCTTC.

The chain has TRBV18 and TRBJ2-2, with 7 bases matching TRBD1. V lost 3 bases and J lost 3; bases outside the gene matches: 7. The CDR3 is made up of 16 amino acids. Germline CDR1 reads KGHSH; CDR2 reads LQKENI. The CDR3 nucleotides read TGTGCCAGCTCACCCCCGGGGCAGGGGGACACCGGGGAGCTGTTTTTT. It specifies CASSPPGQGDTGELFF.

This clone came up a few times. The rearrangement links TRBV4-3 to TRBJ1-6, with D perhaps TRBD1 (6 bases). Germline CDR1 is LGHNA and CDR2 is YSLEER. V was pared by 3 bases and J by 4 bases, with 16 bases between. The CDR3 runs 17 residues. The CDR3 bases are TGCGCCAGCAGCCAGGCCCGAGGGGGGGGTTATAATTCACCCCTCCACTTT. Residues: CASSQARGGGYNSPLHF.

The gene calls are TRBV11-2 and TRBJ2-7, with unresolved D. CDR1 is SGHAT and CDR2 is FQNNGV in the germline V gene. The CDR3 runs to 14 residues. Deletions cut 5 bases from V and 0 bases from J, with 11 bases between. This chain's CDR3 is CASSRGASSYEQYF. CDR3 nucleotide sequence: TGTGCCAGCAGCAGAGGCGCCAGCTCCTACGAGCAGTACTTC.

J is TRBJ2-5 and V is TRBV25-1; 7 positions agree with TRBD2. The CDR3 sequence is 10 residues long. V dropped 9 bases and J dropped 8; count of bases not matched to a gene: 3. Germline V CDR1 and CDR2: MGHDK, SYGVNS. The CDR3 nucleotides are TGTGCCAGTGGCGGGGGAACCCAGTACTTC. This translates into CASGGGTQYF.

This clone was seen at least ten times. The chain carries TRBV2 and TRBJ1-2; 10 bases line up with TRBD1. The CDR3 length is 13 residues. Losses at the gene ends were 10 bases for V and 7 bases for J; bases not matched to a gene: 9. Germline V CDR1 and CDR2: SNHLY, FYNNEI. For the CDR3, the DNA is TGTGCCAAAAGTCGGGGGACAGGGGTTGGCTACACCTTC. Its protein is CAKSRGTGVGYTF.

This clone was found a few times. V usage is TRBV6-2 or TRBV6-3 and J usage is TRBJ2-1; 7 bases match TRBD2. This CDR3 contains 14 residues. Germline CDR1 and CDR2: MNHEY and SVGEGT. Losses at the gene ends were 3 bases for V and 9 bases for J; bases not matched to a gene: 8. CDR3 region: CASSYRREIGEQFF. CDR3 DNA sequence: TGTGCCAGCAGTTATAGGCGGGAGATAGGTGAGCAGTTCTTC.

The CDR3 loop reads CASTLLTGIYYGYTF. Written as DNA, the CDR3 is TGTGCCAGCACCCTATTAACAGGGATCTACTATGGCTACACCTTC. This chain uses TRBV28 with TRBJ1-2, with D perhaps TRBD1 (6 bases). Between the trimmed V and J ends, which lost 7 bases and 3 bases, there was a span of 18 bases. CDR1 MDHEN and CDR2 SYDVKM come from the germline V gene. The CDR3 sequence is 15 residues long.

The gene calls are TRBV30 and TRBJ1-2; D not resolved. From germline, CDR1 is GTSNPN and CDR2 SVGIG (reference sequence). Trimming cost V 0 bases and J 8 bases, with 10 bases left between them. The CDR3 runs to 12 residues. CDR3 sequence: CAWSVSQVGYTF. CDR3 in DNA: TGTGCCTGGAGTGTAAGCCAGGTGGGCTACACCTTC.